Each of the 12 T cell receptor beta chains below was sequenced from the same sample in a study of shared clonotypes between healthy human individuals. Produced via immunoSEQ multiplex PCR; TCRdb's table is partial and in-frame only. Altogether approximately 2,300,000 clones are present, approximately 90% being singletons, with the ten largest covering 0.37%. The sample was naive CD4+ T cells from PBMCs. Described subset: CD45RA+ positively selected. These receptors were collected from a man aged 18 to 30 in good health. Some clones in this sample may be carry-over from other donors' samples.

The J gene is TRBJ2-3, the V gene TRBV5-6, with D perhaps TRBD2 (6 bases). CDR3 size: 14 residues. V was cut by 5 bases and J by 4 bases, with 14 bases left in between. Per the germline V gene, CDR1 is SGHDT and CDR2 is YYEEEE. In DNA, the CDR3 is TGTGCCAGCAGGCTTGGAGTAGCGGCAGATACGCAGTATTTT. This sequence encodes CASRLGVAADTQYF. Variable domain in full (rest from reference TRBV5-6 and TRBJ2-3): DAGVTQSPTHLIKTRGQQVTLRCSPKSGHDTVSWYQQALGQGPQFIFQYYEEEERQRGNFPDRFSGHQFPNYSSELNVNALLLGDSALYLCASRLGVAADTQYFGPGTRLTVL.

This clone is a singleton in its sample. The rearrangement uses TRBV28 and TRBJ2-1; D not certain. The CDR3 is 13 residues long. CDR1 is MDHEN, CDR2 SYDVKM, per germline. Trimming took 4 bases from V and 4 from J, leaving 8 bases between them. DNA for the CDR3: TGTGCCAGCAGTTCCGGGTTTTACAATGAGCAGTTCTTC. Translating it yields CASSSGFYNEQFF.

The chain combines TRBV19 with TRBJ1-5, with D perhaps TRBD1 (6 bases). The CDR3 consists of 18 residues. The V and J ends lost 6 bases and 0 bases respectively, with 21 bases between them. The V gene's germline CDR1 is LNHDA and CDR2 SQIVND (reference sequence). The CDR3: CASRPRDPGAYSNQPQHF. The CDR3 DNA reads as TGTGCCAGTAGGCCCCGGGACCCAGGGGCATATAGCAATCAGCCCCAGCATTTT.

J is TRBJ2-7 and V is TRBV5-6; perhaps TRBD1 as D (5 bases). This CDR3 has 12 residues. Germline loops: CDR1 SGHDT, CDR2 YYEEEE. V shed 4 bases and J shed 4 bases, with 9 bases lying between them. The DNA of the CDR3 is TGTGCCAGCAGCCGACAGCAATACGAGCAGTACTTC. It codes for CASSRQQYEQYF.

In this sample, this clone turned up once. CDR3 coding DNA: TGTGCCAGCTTACCGGGACAGGGATATATGGCCTATGGCTACACCTTC. Amino acid sequence: CASLPGQGYMAYGYTF. The rearrangement uses TRBV19 and TRBJ1-2; 9 nucleotides align to TRBD1. Trimming at V came to 9 bases and at J to 4 bases, leaving 15 bases not matched to a gene. The CDR3 is made up of 16 amino acids. Germline V gene sequence: CDR1 LNHDA, CDR2 SQIVND (reference sequence). Filled out from reference TRBV19 and TRBJ1-2, the complete variable domain reads DGGITQSPKYLFRKEGQNVTLSCEQNLNHDAMYWYRQDPGQGLRLIYYSQIVNDFQKGDIAEGYSVSREKKESFPLTVTSAQKNPTAFYLCASLPGQGYMAYGYTFGSGTRLTVV.

The chain links TRBV4-1 to TRBJ2-3; D is undetermined. V shed 0 bases and J shed 0 bases, with 10 bases lying between them. Germline CDR1 is MGHRA and CDR2 is YSYEKL. This CDR3 spans 16 amino acids. The CDR3 here is CASSQESAPSTDTQYF. The CDR3 region has the DNA TGCGCCAGCAGCCAAGAGTCGGCCCCCAGCACAGATACGCAGTATTTT.

The chain couples TRBV19 to TRBJ2-5; 10 positions agree with TRBD2. This CDR3 comprises 18 residues. Unmatched junction bases numbered 14, after V lost 3 bases and J lost 4 bases. Germline V lookup: CDR1 LNHDA, CDR2 SQIVND (reference sequence). The CDR3 nucleotides are TGTGCCAGTAGTATTCCGTCTTCACTAGCGGGATTTGGAGAGACCCAGTACTTC. Encoded protein: CASSIPSSLAGFGETQYF.

Note on this clone: This specimen includes other DNA sequences encoding the same CDR3. V gene TRBV18 combines with J gene TRBJ2-2; 7 bases are a match to TRBD1. The germline V gene has CDR1 KGHSH and CDR2 LQKENI. The length of the CDR3 is 16 residues. V lost 3 bases to trimming and J lost 0 bases; unmatched junction nucleotides: 4. The CDR3 coding sequence is TGTGCCAGCTCACCCTTGGGACAGCCGAACACCGGGGAGCTGTTTTTT. Residues: CASSPLGQPNTGELFF.

This chain connects TRBV18 to TRBJ2-7, with TRBD2 as a possible D gene (5 bases). Germline V gives CDR1 KGHSH, CDR2 LQKENI. The CDR3 extends over 15 amino acids. V was cut by 3 bases and J by 1 base, with 13 bases left in between. The CDR3 DNA sequence: TGTGCCAGCTCACCCTCGTCTGCGGGTTCCTACGAGCAGTACTTC. This gives the protein CASSPSSAGSYEQYF.

This chain links TRBV5-6 with TRBJ1-1; TRBD1 agrees at 7 bases. CDR1 is SGHDT and CDR2 is YYEEEE in the germline V gene. The CDR3 extends over 14 amino acids. J was trimmed by 4 bases and V by 4 bases; bases with no gene match: 7. Here the CDR3 reads CASSVDRASTEAFF. The CDR3 coding sequence is TGTGCCAGCAGCGTCGACAGGGCTAGCACTGAAGCTTTCTTT.

This chain joins TRBV5-6 and TRBJ2-1, with 9 positions matching TRBD2. This CDR3 is 15 amino acids long. Per the germline V gene, CDR1 is SGHDT and CDR2 is YYEEEE. Germline trimming cut 2 bases from V and 3 bases from J; bases unmatched to any gene: 3. The CDR3 spells CASSLSGRIYNEQFF. CDR3 nucleotides: TGTGCCAGCAGCTTAAGCGGGAGGATCTACAATGAGCAGTTCTTC.

The V call is TRBV30, the J call TRBJ1-4, with D possibly TRBD1 on 5 matching bases. The CDR3 has 13 residues. CDR1 and CDR2 (germline): GTSNPN, SVGIG (reference sequence). V lost 0 bases, J lost 7 bases, and 9 bases lay in between. The CDR3 DNA is TGTGCCTGGAGTGTAGGGGCTACTGAAAAACTGTTTTTT. Protein product: CAWSVGATEKLFF.